Many counts were recorded for the clone carrying this T cell receptor (beta chain). The CDR3 has 15 amino acids. The data derive from a study of shared clonotypes between healthy human individuals. Several immunoSEQ plates received, in even portions, the genomic DNA of each subset. Sequencing was performed with immunoSEQ multiplex PCR; in TCRdb, only in-frame clones are kept and a portion is missing. The repertoire includes around 450,000 clones, roughly 77% of them detected once, and less than 15% sits in the top ten. This chain connects TRBV7-5 to TRBJ2-7. TRBV7-5 is deemed a pseudogene. Sequenced: PBMCs. The receptor was derived from a woman in her forties in good health. Some clones in this sample may be carry-over from other donors' samples. CDR3 coding DNA: TGTGCCAGCAGTTTCCTCCGCTACTCACCCTACGAGCAGTACTTC. This sequence encodes CASSFLRYSPYEQYF.